This T cell receptor beta chain was sequenced in a study of cytotoxic CD8 clonotypes in ibrutinib-treated CLL. Study information: Response sampling took place at median approximately eleven months of treatment, range 6 to 36. Average yields of 255,043 productive templates and about 97,000 productive rearrangements characterized the samples. General study findings and limits: Whereas clonality rose at ibrutinib response, it declined toward baseline at progression. Clonality at baseline surpassed age-matched healthy donors and tracked circulating CD8+ T-cell counts.

Libraries were prepared by immunoSEQ multiplex PCR; TCRdb keeps only in-frame clonotypes and omits some of them. In the table there are some 140,000 clones, 79% of which are singletons. As regards this clone: Its target is unknown.

Germline V CDR1 and CDR2: DFQATT, SNEGSKA (reference sequence). Trimming left V 5 bases short and J 7 bases short, with 5 bases between. The CDR3 extends over 10 amino acids. The chain links TRBV20-1 to TRBJ2-2; D is undetermined. This sequence was found in a human donor with chronic lymphocytic leukemia. The input for sequencing was PBMCs, taken after 12 months of ibrutinib treatment. The CDR3 loop reads CSALGGELFF. CDR3 coding DNA: TGCAGTGCTCTTGGCGGGGAGCTGTTTTTT.